These 5 T cell receptor beta chains were sequenced from one sample in a study of beta chain features in type 1 diabetes. Antigens of these TCRs are unknown. Isolated RNA was reverse transcribed in full, so expressed TCRB transcripts were sequenced. Profiling relied on immunoSEQ multiplex PCR, and the TCRdb table lists in-frame clones only, not all of them. The repertoire holds 250,000 to 300,000 clones, with around 22% as singletons. Study-level points and caveats: Shorter TCRB CDR3s, moderately but significantly so, were found in Type 1 diabetes patients in all four CD4+ subsets.

Sequenced input: naive CD4+ T cells from blood. The receptors were gathered from a woman in her twenties or thirties with type 1 diabetes.

This clone came up a few times. The rearrangement joins TRBV19 to TRBJ2-1, with TRBD2 matching over 7 bases. The V gene end was trimmed by 6 bases and the J gene end by 1 base; junction bases not matched to a gene: 6. The germline gives CDR1 LNHDA, CDR2 SQIVND (reference sequence). The length of the CDR3 is 15 residues. The CDR3 here is CASSRAGESYNEQFF. CDR3 DNA sequence: TGTGCCAGTAGCCGGGCGGGAGAATCCTACAATGAGCAGTTCTTC.

The J gene is TRBJ2-3, the V gene TRBV9; 7 nucleotides align to TRBD1. The CDR3 sequence is 15 residues long. J lost 5 bases, V lost 0 bases, and 6 bases had no gene match. Germline CDR1 and CDR2: SGDLS and YYNGEE. This chain's CDR3 is CASSVAVRGQDTQYF. In nucleotides, the CDR3 is TGTGCCAGCAGCGTAGCGGTGAGGGGGCAAGATACGCAGTATTTT.

The rearrangement uses TRBV19 and TRBJ2-5, with 9 bases that match TRBD2. Germline loops: CDR1 LNHDA, CDR2 SQIVND (reference sequence). Unmatched junction bases numbered 9, after V lost 5 bases and J lost 5 bases. The CDR3 loop spans 15 amino acids. CDR3 sequence reads: CASSWPAGGGETQYF. In DNA, the CDR3 is TGTGCCAGTAGTTGGCCAGCGGGAGGTGGGGAGACCCAGTACTTC.

This clone was seen a few times. The V and J genes are TRBV19 and TRBJ2-1; tentative D call: TRBD2 (6 bases). This CDR3 region has 16 residues. The V end lost 3 bases, the J end lost 1 base, and 13 bases lay between the germline ends. CDR1 LNHDA and CDR2 SQIVND come from the germline V gene (reference sequence). The CDR3 spells CASSMPSSASYNEQFF. Here the CDR3 DNA reads TGTGCCAGTAGTATGCCTTCTAGCGCGTCCTACAATGAGCAGTTCTTC.

This chain links TRBV27 with TRBJ2-1; 15 positions agree with TRBD2. J lost 2 bases, V lost 5 bases, and 10 bases had no gene match. The CDR3 extends over 19 amino acids. The germline gives CDR1 MNHEY, CDR2 SMNVEV (reference sequence). The CDR3 nucleotides are TGTGCCAGCAGTCAACGGGGACTAGCGGGAGGCATTACCTACAATGAGCAGTTCTTC. This gives the protein CASSQRGLAGGITYNEQFF.